These 9 T cell receptor beta chains were all obtained from the same sample, sequenced in a study of blood T cell repertoires in COVID-19. TCRdb's copy holds only in-frame clones and misses some; the assay was immunoSEQ multiplex PCR. The sample carries 200,000 to 250,000 clones, about nine tenths recorded once. The specimen was peripheral blood. These receptors all come from a man between 60 and 70 years old who had recovered from COVID-19.

This chain links TRBV2 with TRBJ2-3; a weak D match, TRBD2 (6 bases). V was trimmed by 8 bases and J by 0 bases, leaving 9 bases between them. Germline values: CDR1 SNHLY, CDR2 FYNNEI. The CDR3 is 13 residues long. CDR3 loop: CASAGQSTDTQYF. The CDR3 bases are TGTGCCAGCGCGGGGCAAAGCACAGATACGCAGTATTTT. Drawing the rest from reference TRBV2 and TRBJ2-3, the complete variable domain is EPEVTQTPSHQVTQMGQEVILRCVPISNHLYFYWYRQILGQKVEFLVSFYNNEISEKSEIFDDQFSVERPDGSNFTLKIRSTKLEDSAMYFCASAGQSTDTQYFGPGTRLTVL.

This sequence joins TRBV7-8 and TRBJ1-1, with 10 positions matching TRBD1. This CDR3 spans 14 amino acids. Germline loops: CDR1 SGHVS, CDR2 FQNEAQ. V shed 4 bases and J 3 bases; nucleotides not matched to a gene: 2. DNA of the CDR3: TGTGCCAGCAGCTGGACAGGGGGATACACTGAAGCTTTCTTT. Its translation is CASSWTGGYTEAFF.

The V call is TRBV5-1, the J call TRBJ2-3; tentative D call: TRBD2 (5 bases). Germline CDR1 reads SGHRS; CDR2 reads YFSETQ. This CDR3 has 14 amino acids. The V end lost 6 bases, the J end lost 1 base, and 12 bases lay between the germline ends. The CDR3 DNA is TGCGCCAGCATGTTAAGCGGAGGCACAGATACGCAGTATTTT. Translating gives CASMLSGGTDTQYF. Full variable domain (rest looked up from reference TRBV5-1 and TRBJ2-3): KAGVTQTPRYLIKTRGQQVTLSCSPISGHRSVSWYQQTPGQGLQFLFEYFSETQRNKGNFPGRFSGRQFSNSRSEMNVSTLELGDSALYLCASMLSGGTDTQYFGPGTRLTVL.

The rearrangement links TRBV5-1 to TRBJ2-1; 10 nucleotides line up with TRBD2. With V trimmed by 0 bases and J by 7 bases, 4 bases remained unmatched. The CDR3 is 15 amino acids. CDR1 and CDR2 (germline): SGHRS, YFSETQ. The CDR3 reads CASSLVLAGVNEQFF. CDR3 DNA sequence: TGCGCCAGCAGCTTGGTTCTAGCGGGAGTGAATGAGCAGTTCTTC.

This chain uses TRBV5-1 with TRBJ1-2, with D perhaps matching TRBD1 (6 bases). The CDR3 is made up of 14 amino acids. Germline lookup yields CDR1 SGHRS and CDR2 YFSETQ. Trimming cost V 0 bases and J 4 bases, with 10 bases left between them. CDR3 in DNA: TGCGCCAGCAGCTTGGGAGAAGGGGGCTATGGCTACACCTTC. Amino acids: CASSLGEGGYGYTF.

This clone occurred once. The V gene is TRBV7-2, the J gene TRBJ1-6, with D tentatively TRBD1 (5 bases). The CDR3 is 14 amino acids. Trimming pared 1 base from V and 7 bases from J, leaving 8 bases between. CDR1 is SGHTA and CDR2 is FQGNSA in the germline V gene. CDR3 loop: CASSLVRQNSPLHF. The CDR3 DNA sequence: TGTGCCAGCAGCTTAGTGAGACAGAATTCACCCCTCCACTTT.

This clone was counted between two and nine times. The gene calls are TRBV5-4 and TRBJ2-1; no clear D. V was trimmed by 3 bases and J by 8 bases, leaving 9 bases between them. Germline assignment: CDR1 SGHNT and CDR2 YYREEE (reference sequence). This CDR3 contains 12 residues. The CDR3 DNA follows: TGTGCCAGCAGCTCCCGTTTTGATGAGCAGTTCTTC. Translation gives CASSSRFDEQFF.

V and J are TRBV7-3 and TRBJ2-1; no clear D gene. Per germline, CDR1 SGHTA and CDR2 FQGTGA. CDR3 length equals 13 residues. In DNA, the CDR3 is TGTGCAAGCGCGGCAAGCTCCTACAATGAGCAGTTCTTC. Its protein product is CASAASSYNEQFF.

The chain employs TRBV29-1 and TRBJ2-1; 13 bases match TRBD2. Germline V gene sequence: CDR1 SQVTM, CDR2 ANQGSEA. The CDR3 spans 19 residues. Trimming cost V 6 bases and J 1 base; bases outside gene matches: 15. This CDR3 is CSVWAWGTSGESSYNEQFF. CDR3 nucleotide sequence: TGCAGCGTGTGGGCTTGGGGGACTAGCGGGGAGAGTTCCTACAATGAGCAGTTCTTC.